This entry features one TCR beta chain sequence. Its antigen is undetermined. The V end lost 7 bases, the J end lost 1 base, and 13 bases lay between the germline ends. This CDR3 is 13 amino acids long. CDR1 SQVTM and CDR2 ANQGSEA come from the germline V gene. Libraries were prepared by immunoSEQ multiplex PCR; TCRdb keeps only in-frame clonotypes and omits some of them. The profile covers roughly 120,000 clones, with roughly 86% appearing a single time and 4.4% taken by the ten largest. This sample is drawn from a study of T cell responses to AZD1222 COVID-19 vaccine. General study findings and limits: Only a handful of AZD1222 recipients, roughly 6 in all, had baseline seropositivity. Targeting of unmutated variant regions was reportedly seen in nearly half of spike-specific TCRs.

This TCR was sampled from an adult who received the AZD1222 COVID-19 vaccine. This material consisted of peripheral blood, taken 28 days after the second AZD1222 dose. This chain uses TRBV29-1 with TRBJ1-1; D is possibly TRBD1 (5 bases). The CDR3 bases are TGCAGCGCGCCGGAGGGACGGAACACTGAAGCTTTCTTT. Translated: CSAPEGRNTEAFF.